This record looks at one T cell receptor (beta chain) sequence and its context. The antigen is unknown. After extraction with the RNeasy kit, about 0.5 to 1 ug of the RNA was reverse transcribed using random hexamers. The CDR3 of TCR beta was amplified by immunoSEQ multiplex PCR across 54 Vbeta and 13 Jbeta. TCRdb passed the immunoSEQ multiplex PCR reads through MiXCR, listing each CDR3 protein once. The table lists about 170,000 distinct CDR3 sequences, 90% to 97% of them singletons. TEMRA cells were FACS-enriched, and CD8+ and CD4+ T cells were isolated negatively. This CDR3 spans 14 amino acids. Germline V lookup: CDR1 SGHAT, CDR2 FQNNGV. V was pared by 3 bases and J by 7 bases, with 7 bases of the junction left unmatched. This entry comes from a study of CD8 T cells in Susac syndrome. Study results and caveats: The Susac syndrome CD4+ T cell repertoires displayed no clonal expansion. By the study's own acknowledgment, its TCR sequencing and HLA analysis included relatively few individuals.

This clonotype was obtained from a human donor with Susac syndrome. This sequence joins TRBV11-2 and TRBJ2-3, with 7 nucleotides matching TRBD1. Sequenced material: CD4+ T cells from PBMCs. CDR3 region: CASSLGDSSNTQYF. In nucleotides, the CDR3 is TGTGCCAGCAGCTTGGGGGACAGCTCAAATACGCAGTATTTT.